These 24 T cell receptor beta chains originate from one sample sequenced in a study of blood T cell repertoires in COVID-19. Profiled with immunoSEQ multiplex PCR; TCRdb holds only in-frame clones, not every one. The sample holds 350,000 to 400,000 clones, approximately 92% seen once. Sequencing was performed on PBMCs or T cells enriched from blood (not recorded which). These receptors all come from a young man who had recovered from COVID-19.

The rearrangement uses TRBV7-3 and TRBJ1-1, with D unclear. Germline CDR1 is SGHTA and CDR2 is FQGTGA. With 0 bases removed from V and 4 bases from J, the gap between germline ends came to 12 bases. The CDR3 totals 15 residues. Here the CDR3 reads CASSLTSQAITEAFF. The DNA for the CDR3 is TGTGCCAGCAGCTTAACGAGCCAGGCGATCACTGAAGCTTTCTTT. Full variable domain (outside the CDR3, taken from reference TRBV7-3 and TRBJ1-1): GAGVSQTPSNKVTEKGKYVELRCDPISGHTALYWYRQSLGQGPEFLIYFQGTGAADDSGLPNDRFFAVRPEGSVSTLKIQRTERGDSAVYLCASSLTSQAITEAFFGQGTRLTVV.

V gene TRBV19 combines with J gene TRBJ2-5; D may be TRBD1 (5 bases). The CDR3 contains 13 residues. V gave up 3 bases and J gave up 3 bases, with 8 bases separating them. Germline-derived CDR1 and CDR2 are LNHDA and SQIVND (reference sequence). The CDR3 here is CASSISGKETQYF. The CDR3 DNA reads as TGTGCCAGTAGTATTTCAGGGAAAGAGACCCAGTACTTC. Based on the CDR3 plus reference TRBV19 and TRBJ2-5, the full variable domain is DGGITQSPKYLFRKEGQNVTLSCEQNLNHDAMYWYRQDPGQGLRLIYYSQIVNDFQKGDIAEGYSVSREKKESFPLTVTSAQKNPTAFYLCASSISGKETQYFGPGTRLLVL.

The CDR3 DNA sequence: TGTGCCAGCAGTTTGTCATATCTGGTCGGGGATGAGCAGTTCTTC. Its protein product is CASSLSYLVGDEQFF. The rearrangement links TRBV27 to TRBJ2-1; the D gene is possibly TRBD2 (5 bases). V lost 3 bases and J 8 bases, leaving 17 bases between the germline ends. Germline lookup yields CDR1 MNHEY and CDR2 SMNVEV (reference sequence). The CDR3 runs 15 residues.

V is TRBV5-1 and J is TRBJ1-2; D possibly corresponds to TRBD1 (5 bases). The V gene's germline CDR1 is SGHRS and CDR2 YFSETQ. This CDR3 comprises 16 residues. The V end lost 3 bases, the J end lost 2 bases, and 17 bases lay between the germline ends. CDR3 protein: CASSWAVTTGNYGYTF. The CDR3 nucleotides read TGCGCCAGCAGCTGGGCGGTAACCACAGGAAACTATGGCTACACCTTC.

This clone was counted between two and nine times. CDR3 in amino acids: CAWSRDLDTQYF. The DNA of the CDR3 is TGTGCCTGGTCTCGGGATTTGGATACGCAGTATTTT. This chain connects TRBV30 to TRBJ2-3; TRBD2 might be the D (5 bases). Germline loops: CDR1 GTSNPN, CDR2 SVGIG (reference sequence). V lost 5 bases to trimming and J lost 6 bases, with 12 bases between them. The CDR3 is 12 residues long.

The rearrangement links TRBV7-3 to TRBJ2-1; TRBD2 matches at 10 bases. Trimming removed 5 bases from V and 7 bases from J; junction bases left unmatched: 8. Germline loops: CDR1 SGHTA, CDR2 FQGTGA. The CDR3 length is 15 residues. The CDR3 bases are TGTGCCAGCAGCCCCAGACTAGCGGGTGGGAATGAGCAGTTCTTC. Protein product: CASSPRLAGGNEQFF.

This clone was recorded only once. V is TRBV11-2 and J is TRBJ1-1, with no clear D. V lost 6 bases and J 1 base, leaving 6 bases between the germline ends. CDR1 and CDR2 from the germline V gene are SGHAT and FQNNGV. The CDR3 is 12 residues long. The CDR3: CASSVGNTEAFF. The CDR3 DNA follows: TGTGCCAGCAGTGTCGGGAACACTGAAGCTTTCTTT.

The chain joins TRBV28 to TRBJ2-7; D might be TRBD2 (6 bases). This CDR3 is 14 amino acids long. In germline, CDR1 is MDHEN, CDR2 SYDVKM. Between the trimmed V and J ends, which lost 2 bases and 3 bases, there was a span of 11 bases. CDR3 in amino acids: CASSLAGFHYEQYF. DNA for the CDR3: TGTGCCAGCAGTTTAGCGGGATTTCACTACGAGCAGTACTTC.

The chain couples TRBV21-1 to TRBJ1-4; the D call TRBD1 from the table was never checked on the DNA. TRBV21-1 is annotated as a pseudogene. The CDR3 consists of 18 residues. CDR3 sequence reads: CASSNETGDRATNEKLFF. As DNA, the CDR3 is TGTGCCAGCAGCAACGAAACGGGGGACAGGGCTACTAATGAAAAACTGTTTTTT.

This sequence joins TRBV30 and TRBJ1-2; 9 nucleotides agree with TRBD1. With 0 bases clipped from V and 3 bases from J, the junction kept 5 bases outside the gene matches. This CDR3 has 15 amino acids. Germline V gene data show CDR1 as GTSNPN and CDR2 as SVGIG (reference sequence). The CDR3 DNA follows: TGTGCCTGGAGTGTTCCGGGACAGGGATACTATGGCTACACCTTC. Amino acid sequence: CAWSVPGQGYYGYTF.

This clone came up once. The chain joins TRBV6-4 to TRBJ2-3; TRBD2 matches 12 bases. Trimming removed 4 bases from V and 6 bases from J; junction bases left unmatched: 5. Germline V gives CDR1 MRHNA, CDR2 SNTAGT. The CDR3 has 15 residues. CDR3 loop: CASSGLAGEVDTQYF. In DNA form, the CDR3 reads TGTGCCAGCAGTGGACTAGCGGGAGAGGTGGATACGCAGTATTTT.

This clone was counted a single time. CDR3 residues: CASSERGATDTQYF. CDR3 nucleotide sequence: TGCGCCAGCAGTGAGCGGGGGGCCACAGATACGCAGTATTTT. The J gene is TRBJ2-3, the V gene TRBV10-2; D is possibly TRBD2 (7 bases). Trimming removed 2 bases from V and 2 bases from J, with 8 bases in between. The germline CDR1 and CDR2 sequences are WSHSY and SAAADI. The CDR3 has 14 amino acids.

The chain employs TRBV9 and TRBJ2-6; D is perhaps TRBD1 (5 bases). The V end lost 2 bases, the J end lost 4 bases, and 10 bases lay between the germline ends. CDR1 and CDR2 (germline): SGDLS, YYNGEE. This CDR3 region has 15 residues. CDR3 sequence: CASSVRVAGANVLTF. The CDR3 DNA follows: TGTGCCAGCAGCGTCAGGGTCGCGGGGGCCAACGTCCTGACTTTC.

This chain links TRBV7-3 with TRBJ1-5, with D perhaps TRBD1 (6 bases). The CDR3 runs to 15 residues. From germline, CDR1 is SGHTA and CDR2 FQGTGA. Deletions cut 2 bases from V and 2 bases from J, with 10 bases between. The CDR3 loop is CASSLSGDGNQPQHF. The DNA of the CDR3 is TGTGCCAGCAGCTTATCAGGGGATGGCAATCAGCCCCAGCATTTT.

This clone was recorded once. The chain couples TRBV7-7 to TRBJ1-2; 7 positions match TRBD1. This CDR3 spans 18 amino acids. Germline lookup yields CDR1 SSHAT and CDR2 FNYEAQ (reference sequence). The trim removed 2 bases at V and 4 bases at J, leaving 16 bases unmatched. CDR3 sequence (DNA): TGTGCCAGCAGCTTACGTCAGCTTGGCGACAGGGTAAGCTATGGCTACACCTTC. Translation: CASSLRQLGDRVSYGYTF.

The sample holds a few counts of this clone. V gene TRBV7-2 combines with J gene TRBJ1-2; D gene ambiguous. The CDR3 has 12 residues. Germline-derived CDR1 and CDR2 are SGHTA and FQGNSA. V was clipped by 7 bases and J by 7 bases, with 13 bases between them. This CDR3 reads CASTPEVGGYTF. CDR3 coding DNA: TGTGCCAGCACCCCAGAGGTTGGTGGCTACACCTTC.

This chain links TRBV5-1 with TRBJ2-2; maybe TRBD2 (6 bases). CDR1 SGHRS and CDR2 YFSETQ come from the germline V gene. V was pared by 4 bases and J by 0 bases, with 13 bases between. The CDR3 is 16 residues long. DNA of the CDR3: TGCGCCAGCAGCCCTGCGGGAAACACGAACACCGGGGAGCTGTTTTTT. This encodes CASSPAGNTNTGELFF. Filled out from reference TRBV5-1 and TRBJ2-2, the complete variable domain reads KAGVTQTPRYLIKTRGQQVTLSCSPISGHRSVSWYQQTPGQGLQFLFEYFSETQRNKGNFPGRFSGRQFSNSRSEMNVSTLELGDSALYLCASSPAGNTNTGELFFGEGSRLTVL.

Here the CDR3 reads CASSTRKRGNEQFF. The CDR3 bases are TGTGCCAGCAGCACCCGGAAAAGAGGGAATGAGCAGTTCTTC. V is TRBV11-2 and J is TRBJ2-1; TRBD2 is a possible D gene (5 bases). In germline, CDR1 is SGHAT, CDR2 FQNNGV. Between the trimmed V and J ends, which lost 5 bases and 7 bases, there was a span of 15 bases. This CDR3 is built from 14 residues.

V gene TRBV29-1 combines with J gene TRBJ2-1; a weak D match, TRBD1 (5 bases). CDR3 length: 14 amino acids. CDR1 is SQVTM and CDR2 is ANQGSEA in the germline V gene. The V gene lost 3 bases and the J gene lost 4 bases, with 13 bases spanning the gap. This CDR3 reads CSVDAQASYNEQFF. The CDR3 DNA follows: TGCAGCGTTGATGCACAGGCAAGTTACAATGAGCAGTTCTTC.

The rearrangement uses TRBV6-5 and TRBJ1-5, with D unresolved. The CDR3 covers 13 residues. With 4 bases removed from V and 1 base from J, the gap between germline ends came to 5 bases. The germline V gene has CDR1 MNHEY and CDR2 SVGAGI. The CDR3 sequence is CASSSSSNQPQHF. CDR3 coding DNA: TGTGCCAGCAGTTCGAGCAGCAATCAGCCCCAGCATTTT.

V usage is TRBV12-3 or TRBV12-4 and J usage is TRBJ1-1; D remains ambiguous. The CDR3 covers 13 residues. V gave up 7 bases and J gave up 4 bases, with 13 bases separating them. The CDR3 loop is CASTPTEITEAFF. The CDR3 nucleotides are TGTGCCAGCACCCCCACAGAAATCACTGAAGCTTTCTTT.

V is TRBV5-1 and J is TRBJ2-5; 11 nucleotides match TRBD1. The germline gives CDR1 SGHRS, CDR2 YFSETQ. Germline trimming cut 4 bases from V and 5 bases from J; bases unmatched to any gene: 4. This CDR3 contains 14 residues. The chain's CDR3 is CASSAGTGGETQYF. DNA for the CDR3: TGCGCCAGCAGCGCGGGGACAGGGGGGGAGACCCAGTACTTC.

This chain uses TRBV19 with TRBJ1-5, with a tentative D call TRBD1 (5 bases). Trimming left V 1 base short and J 0 bases short, with 19 bases between. Germline V gene lookup returns CDR1 LNHDA and CDR2 SQIVND (reference sequence). This CDR3 region has 19 residues. CDR3 DNA: TGTGCCAGTAGTATAGTTAACCCAGGGAAACCCCATAGCAATCAGCCCCAGCATTTT. Translated, it gives CASSIVNPGKPHSNQPQHF.

V is TRBV24-1 and J is TRBJ2-1; a possible D gene is TRBD2 (5 bases). Per the germline V gene, CDR1 is KGHDR and CDR2 is SFDVKD. Trimming took 4 bases from V and 0 from J, leaving 12 bases between them. CDR3 size: 16 residues. This chain's CDR3 is CATSDVTTSSYNEQFF. As DNA, the CDR3 is TGTGCCACCAGTGACGTGACAACTAGCTCCTACAATGAGCAGTTCTTC.